Below, 15 T cell receptor beta chains from the same sample are listed, as sequenced in a study of blood T cells in healthy people across ages. A J-beta primer mix and a sample-barcoded 5' primer were used in a second PCR of roughly 6 to 12 cycles. TCRdb ran MiXCR on the 5' RACE reads and lists one entry per CDR3 protein. In the table there are hundreds of thousands of distinct CDR3 sequences, more than 40% of which are singletons. Sample: blood. The receptors derive from a woman aged 60 to 75 in good health.

This clonotype has just a few counts. V gene TRBV28 combines with J gene TRBJ1-4; tentative D call: TRBD1 (5 bases). This CDR3 is 12 amino acids long. Trimming took off 1 base at V and 13 bases at J, with 10 bases between the two ends. Looked up from germline, CDR1 is MDHEN and CDR2 is SYDVKM. CDR3 sequence reads: CASSLFRDRLFF. The DNA for the CDR3 is TGTGCCAGCAGTTTATTCAGGGATCGACTGTTTTTT.

A few counts support this clonotype. V and J are TRBV7-8 and TRBJ1-4, with 10 bases aligning to TRBD1. There are 16 residues in the CDR3. CDR1 SGHVS and CDR2 FQNEAQ come from the germline V gene. After removal of 5 bases from V and 4 bases from J, the junction contained 7 bases not matched to a gene. The CDR3 loop is CASSPSGTGVNEKLFF. The DNA of the CDR3 is TGTGCCAGCAGCCCTAGTGGGACAGGGGTTAATGAAAAACTGTTTTTT.

CDR3 protein: CASSYSLGSAGANVLTF. CDR3 DNA sequence: TGTGCCAGCAGTTACTCCCTGGGTTCAGCTGGGGCCAACGTCCTGACTTTC. The rearrangement links TRBV6-2 or TRBV6-3 to TRBJ2-6; D unresolved. CDR1 is MNHEY and CDR2 is SVGEGT in the germline V gene. The CDR3 is 17 amino acids. The V and J ends lost 0 bases and 2 bases respectively, with 11 bases between them.

This clonotype was counted only a few times. This chain uses TRBV29-1 with TRBJ1-1, with a weak D call TRBD1 (5 bases). V was trimmed by 1 base and J by 1 base, leaving 10 bases between them. The CDR3 is 14 residues long. Germline V gene data show CDR1 as SQVTM and CDR2 as ANQGSEA. CDR3 sequence (DNA): TGCAGCGTTGAAGGGGGGTCCAAGAACACTGAAGCTTTCTTT. It specifies CSVEGGSKNTEAFF.

This clonotype appeared a few times. The chain is built from TRBV5-1 and TRBJ2-5; 14 nucleotides agree with TRBD2. The V gene end was trimmed by 2 bases and the J gene end by 4 bases; junction bases not matched to a gene: 4. Per the germline V gene, CDR1 is SGHRS and CDR2 is YFSETQ. There are 16 residues in the CDR3. CDR3 sequence (DNA): TGCGCCAGCAGCTTAATCGGACTAGCGGGAGGAGAGACCCAGTACTTC. It yields the protein CASSLIGLAGGETQYF. Filled out from reference TRBV5-1 and TRBJ2-5, the complete variable domain reads KAGVTQTPRYLIKTRGQQVTLSCSPISGHRSVSWYQQTPGQGLQFLFEYFSETQRNKGNFPGRFSGRQFSNSRSEMNVSTLELGDSALYLCASSLIGLAGGETQYFGPGTRLLVL.

V is TRBV7-3 and J is TRBJ2-1; D unclear. V dropped 7 bases and J dropped 2 bases, with 12 bases sitting between them. CDR1 and CDR2 (germline): SGHTA, FQGTGA. The CDR3 spans 14 residues. CDR3 sequence (DNA): TGTGCCAGCAATCGAGCAGGTCCCTACAATGAGCAGTTCTTC. This codes for CASNRAGPYNEQFF.

This chain connects TRBV3-1 to TRBJ1-4; D is perhaps TRBD1 (6 bases). Germline loops: CDR1 LGHDT, CDR2 YNNKEL (reference sequence). The CDR3 length is 16 residues. Trimming stripped 4 bases from V and 0 bases from J, with 12 bases between. The CDR3 sequence: CASSLGGAATNEKLFF. CDR3 nucleotides: TGTGCCAGCAGCCTCGGGGGGGCTGCAACTAATGAAAAACTGTTTTTT. Using reference TRBV3-1 and TRBJ1-4 for the parts outside the CDR3, the full variable domain is DTAVSQTPKYLVTQMGNDKSIKCEQNLGHDTMYWYKQDSKKFLKIMFSYNNKELIINETVPNRFSPKSPDKAHLNLHINSLELGDSAVYFCASSLGGAATNEKLFFGSGTQLSVL.

The chain joins TRBV24-1 to TRBJ2-1, with 14 bases identical to TRBD2. The CDR3 has 17 residues. V was clipped by 5 bases and J by 4 bases; unmatched bases: 6. CDR1 and CDR2 (germline): KGHDR, SFDVKD. The CDR3 sequence: CATSGLAGGPFYNEQFF. As DNA, the CDR3 is TGTGCCACCAGTGGACTAGCGGGAGGGCCTTTTTACAATGAGCAGTTCTTC.

The gene calls are TRBV6-2 or TRBV6-3 and TRBJ1-2, with D unresolved. The CDR3 consists of 14 residues. V was clipped by 2 bases and J by 4 bases, with 11 bases between them. Germline-derived CDR1 and CDR2 are MNHEY and SVGEGT. CDR3: CASSYAAPVYGYTF. The CDR3, as DNA: TGTGCCAGCAGTTACGCCGCCCCGGTCTATGGCTACACCTTC.

The chain recombines TRBV20-1 with TRBJ2-4; 10 positions agree with TRBD1. The CDR3 extends over 19 amino acids. The germline CDR1 and CDR2 sequences are DFQATT and SNEGSKA (reference sequence). Trimming took 5 bases from V and 0 from J; bases not matched to a gene: 16. In DNA form, the CDR3 reads TGCAGTGCTCCTTTGCAGCGGGACAGGGGTCGGGTAGCCAAAAACATTCAGTACTTC. Its protein product is CSAPLQRDRGRVAKNIQYF.

Notes on this clonotype: A junction boundary mismatches the germline segment, possibly from a read error. The rearrangement joins TRBV4-3 to TRBJ1-2, with a weak D call TRBD1 (6 bases). Germline CDR1 is LGHNA and CDR2 is YSLEER. This CDR3 comprises 15 residues. DNA for the CDR3: TGCGCCAGCAGCCAGTTATCTTACAGGGCTTATGGCTGCACCTTC. Protein: CASSQLSYRAYGCTF.

The chain combines TRBV11-1 with TRBJ2-1, with 8 bases identical to TRBD1. Germline loops: CDR1 SGHAT, CDR2 FQDESV (reference sequence). The V segment lost 3 bases and the J segment 0 bases; nucleotides outside the gene matches: 1. The CDR3 loop spans 15 amino acids. For the CDR3, the DNA is TGTGCCAGCAGCTTGGACAGGGCCTCCTACAATGAGCAGTTCTTC. This codes for CASSLDRASYNEQFF.

This clonotype was seen a handful of times. The V gene is TRBV5-1, the J gene TRBJ2-5; 8 bases agree with TRBD1. In germline, CDR1 is SGHRS, CDR2 YFSETQ. This CDR3 has 14 residues. Losses at the gene ends were 2 bases for V and 4 bases for J; bases not matched to a gene: 4. The CDR3, as DNA: TGCGCCAGCAGCTTCCTCGGACAGGGAGAGACCCAGTACTTC. It encodes CASSFLGQGETQYF.

This clonotype was detected once. The gene calls are TRBV18 and TRBJ2-7, with 8 bases identical to TRBD1. The CDR3 is made up of 16 amino acids. V was clipped by 0 bases and J by 3 bases; unmatched bases: 7. Germline assignment: CDR1 KGHSH and CDR2 LQKENI. In DNA, the CDR3 is TGTGCCAGCTCACCACCTACGGGACAGGTATTCTACGAGCAGTACTTC. It yields the protein CASSPPTGQVFYEQYF. Together with reference TRBV18 and TRBJ2-7, the CDR3 gives the full variable domain: NAGVMQNPRHLVRRRGQEARLRCSPMKGHSHVYWYRQLPEEGLKFMVYLQKENIIDESGMPKERFSAEFPKEGPSILRIQQVVRGDSAAYFCASSPPTGQVFYEQYFGPGTRLTVT.

This chain links TRBV24-1 with TRBJ2-3; 8 bases fit TRBD1. Germline-derived CDR1 and CDR2 are KGHDR and SFDVKD. With V trimmed by 2 bases and J by 2 bases, 5 bases remained unmatched. The CDR3 consists of 16 residues. CDR3 DNA sequence: TGTGCCACCAGTGATTACGGGGACAGGTTCACAGATACGCAGTATTTT. It translates to CATSDYGDRFTDTQYF.